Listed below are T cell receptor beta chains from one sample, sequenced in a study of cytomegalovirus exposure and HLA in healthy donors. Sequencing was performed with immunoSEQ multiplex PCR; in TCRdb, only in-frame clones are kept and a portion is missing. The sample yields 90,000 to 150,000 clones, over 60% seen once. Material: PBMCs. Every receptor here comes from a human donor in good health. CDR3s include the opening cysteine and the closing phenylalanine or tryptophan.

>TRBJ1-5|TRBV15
CATSRAPRTGADQPQHF
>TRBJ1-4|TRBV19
CASSRTGGNEKLFF
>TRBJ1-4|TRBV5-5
CASSSEQTTNEKLFF
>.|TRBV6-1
CASSSHEQYF
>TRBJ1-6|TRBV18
CASSPGTGDSPLHF
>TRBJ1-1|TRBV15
CATSKVLGRGNTEASF
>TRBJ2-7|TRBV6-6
CASASTGVSYEQYF
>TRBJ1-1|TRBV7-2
CASSLTGDTEAFF
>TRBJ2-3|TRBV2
CASSEARTSTDTQYF
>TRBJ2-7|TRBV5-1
CASSLDTSGSRYEQYF
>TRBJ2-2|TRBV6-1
CASSPDRADTGELFF
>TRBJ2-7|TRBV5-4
CASSLVGGSSYEQYF
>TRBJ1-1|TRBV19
CASSIDYPNTEAFF
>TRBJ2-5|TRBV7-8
CASSFQVQQETQYF
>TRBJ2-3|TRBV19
CASRSSGSTTDTQYF
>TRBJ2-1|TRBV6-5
CASCRGQGMNEQFF
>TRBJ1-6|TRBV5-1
CASSLDLRGRNNSPLHF
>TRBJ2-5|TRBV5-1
CASSLTGDQETQYF
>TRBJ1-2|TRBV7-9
CASSPGANYGYTF
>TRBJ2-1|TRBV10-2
CASNDRGGHNEQFF
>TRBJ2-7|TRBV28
CASSRPPRLAYREQYF
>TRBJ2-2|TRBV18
CASSLSGRTGELFF